The source of this T cell receptor (beta chain) is a study of Graves' ophthalmopathy and Graves' hyperthyroidism. The study's findings and limits: A model built from 13 signatures distinguished ophthalmopathy from stable hyperthyroidism with 85% to 90% sensitivity and approximately 82% specificity. Most thyroid clonotypes with frequency above 0.001 were detected in blood too.

This clonotype was counted at least ten times. Its matching antigen is unknown. RNA served as the template for amplifying TCR beta CDR3 regions. HTBI primers served in a first-round RT-PCR, which a second-round multiplex PCR followed. One entry per CDR3 protein, called by TCRdb with MiXCR from the multiplex PCR reads. This sample yields fewer than 600,000 distinct CDR3 sequences, of which around 15% are seen a single time; over 8% belongs to the top ten. Serum thyroxine and TRAb, along with clinical symptoms, thyroid ultrasound and orbital computed tomography, were what diagnosis relied on. The source of the PBMCs was more than 9.5 ml of fresh peripheral blood. This CDR3 has 16 residues. The V segment lost 6 bases and the J segment 7 bases; nucleotides outside the gene matches: 15.

This receptor was taken from a woman in her 30s with Graves' ophthalmopathy. This chain links TRBV12-3 or TRBV12-4 with TRBJ1-3, with 7 positions matching TRBD1. The sequenced material came from blood. CDR3 residues: CASSSPGTARGNTIYF. In nucleotides, the CDR3 is TGTGCCAGCAGCTCACCCGGGACAGCGCGCGGTAACACCATATATTTT.